In its sample, the clone carrying this T cell receptor (beta chain) was seen many times. The length of the CDR3 is 13 residues. The V end was cut by 7 bases, the J end by 7 bases, with 13 bases between. Time point reported: persistent/refractory GD, antithyroid drugs over 5 years with positive TRAb. Preparation of the TCR library used RNA extracted from PBMCs. Patients all came to the study from an endocrinology department in Xi'an, China. The data are from a study of regulatory T cells in long-lasting Graves disease. Construction of TCR beta libraries relied on iRepertoire HTBI primers and on Arm-PCR targeting CDR3 regions. TCRdb recomputed calls from the multiplex PCR reads with MiXCR, one row per CDR3 protein. The data show around 460,000 distinct CDR3 sequences, 22% seen once.

The sequence came from a female donor with Graves disease. Sequencing was performed on peripheral blood mononuclear cells (PBMCs), taken when the disease was refractory, from a patient treated with antithyroid drugs. The rearrangement uses TRBV12-3 or TRBV12-4 and TRBJ2-2; D is possibly TRBD1 or TRBD2 (5 bases each). Here the CDR3 reads CASTSSGGGELFF. In DNA, the CDR3 is TGTGCCAGCACCTCTAGTGGGGGCGGGGAGCTGTTTTTT.